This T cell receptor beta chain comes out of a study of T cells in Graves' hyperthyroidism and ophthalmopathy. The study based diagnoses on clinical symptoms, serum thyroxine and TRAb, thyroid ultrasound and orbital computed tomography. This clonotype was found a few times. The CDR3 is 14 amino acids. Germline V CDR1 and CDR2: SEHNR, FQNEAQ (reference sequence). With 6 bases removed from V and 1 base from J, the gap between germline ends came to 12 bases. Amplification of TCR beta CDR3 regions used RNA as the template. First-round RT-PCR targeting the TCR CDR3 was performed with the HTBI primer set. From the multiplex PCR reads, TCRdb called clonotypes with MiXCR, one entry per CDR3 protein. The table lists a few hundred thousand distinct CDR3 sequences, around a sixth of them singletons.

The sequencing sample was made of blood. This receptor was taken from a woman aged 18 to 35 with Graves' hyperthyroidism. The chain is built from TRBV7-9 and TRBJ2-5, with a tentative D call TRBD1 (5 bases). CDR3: CASRMTASQETQYF. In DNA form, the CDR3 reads TGTGCCAGCAGAATGACAGCTTCCCAAGAGACCCAGTACTTC. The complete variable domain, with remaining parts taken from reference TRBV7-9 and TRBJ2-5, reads DTGVSQNPRHKITKRGQNVTFRCDPISEHNRLYWYRQTLGQGPEFLTYFQNEAQLEKSRLLSDRFSAERPKGSFSTLEIQRTEQGDSAMYLCASRMTASQETQYFGPGTRLLVL.